The 30 T cell receptor beta chains given below trace back to one sample, sequenced in a study of cytomegalovirus exposure and HLA in healthy donors (dated by TCRdb to the late 2010s). The library was built by means of the immunoSEQ multiplex PCR assay. A mixture of 60 forward primers for TCR Vbeta segments and 13 reverse primers for TCR Jbeta segments was used in the multiplex PCR. This immuneACCESS table, as held by TCRdb, lists in-frame sequences with V and J called but not all clones. Of the missing ones, under half trace to an unresolved V gene in checked studies; the others have no known cause. The sample records about 200,000 clones, almost 85% of which are singletons. The ten largest clones represent 2% to 2.5% of the sample. Sequencing used PBMCs. The receptors derive from a woman aged 45-65 years in good health and CMV-seronegative.

This chain connects TRBV28 to TRBJ1-1, with D uncertain. The CDR3 loop spans 16 amino acids. The germline gives CDR1 MDHEN, CDR2 SYDVKM. The V gene lost 4 bases and the J gene lost 1 base, with 16 bases spanning the gap. CDR3: CASSSYPQRQNTEAFF. CDR3 bases: TGTGCCAGCAGTTCCTATCCCCAGAGACAGAACACTGAAGCTTTCTTT.

The J gene is TRBJ2-1, the V gene TRBV5-1; the match to TRBD2 covers 14 bases. There are 16 residues in the CDR3. From germline, CDR1 is SGHRS and CDR2 YFSETQ. V was pared by 0 bases and J by 5 bases, with 1 base of the junction left unmatched. The CDR3, as DNA: TGCGCCAGCAGCTTGGGACTAGCGGGAGGGGACAATGAGCAGTTCTTC. It codes for CASSLGLAGGDNEQFF.

This clone was observed a few times. The gene calls are TRBV9 and TRBJ1-2; TRBD1 matches at 7 bases. Germline assignment: CDR1 SGDLS and CDR2 YYNGEE. The CDR3 consists of 14 residues. Trimming cost V 3 bases and J 4 bases; bases outside gene matches: 6. CDR3 sequence reads: CASSAGTALYGYTF. The CDR3 nucleotides read TGTGCCAGCAGCGCCGGGACAGCTCTCTATGGCTACACCTTC.

The rearrangement uses TRBV18 and TRBJ2-1; D ambiguous. The CDR3 sequence is 12 residues long. V was shortened by 5 bases and J by 7 bases, with 9 bases between the two germline ends. Germline lookup yields CDR1 KGHSH and CDR2 LQKENI. The DNA for the CDR3 is TGTGCCAGCTCATCTTTAGTGAATGAGCAGTTCTTC. Its protein is CASSSLVNEQFF.

The rearrangement links TRBV2 to TRBJ2-2; tentative D call: TRBD1 (7 bases). Germline V lookup: CDR1 SNHLY, CDR2 FYNNEI. This CDR3 has 15 residues. Trimming took 4 bases from V and 5 from J, leaving 14 bases between them. The CDR3 coding sequence is TGTGCCAGCAGTGGGAGGGGGCGAGGTACCGGGGAGCTGTTTTTT. It codes for CASSGRGRGTGELFF. Full variable domain (remainder filled in from reference TRBV2 and TRBJ2-2): EPEVTQTPSHQVTQMGQEVILRCVPISNHLYFYWYRQILGQKVEFLVSFYNNEISEKSEIFDDQFSVERPDGSNFTLKIRSTKLEDSAMYFCASSGRGRGTGELFFGEGSRLTVL.

This clone was counted only a few times. The chain combines TRBV5-6 with TRBJ1-1; 9 bases fit TRBD1. V was pared by 3 bases and J by 6 bases, with 9 bases of the junction left unmatched. The length of the CDR3 is 15 residues. The germline V gene encodes CDR1 SGHDT and CDR2 YYEEEE. This chain's CDR3 is CASSSVHRGLAEAFF. CDR3 coding DNA: TGTGCCAGCAGCTCGGTACACAGGGGGCTGGCTGAAGCTTTCTTT.

The rearrangement uses TRBV7-2 and TRBJ2-1; 12 nucleotides align to TRBD2. V was clipped by 4 bases and J by 8 bases; unmatched bases: 9. Germline loops: CDR1 SGHTA, CDR2 FQGNSA. There are 16 residues in the CDR3. The CDR3 reads CASSSRLAGDRYEQFF. The CDR3, as DNA: TGTGCCAGCAGCTCCCGACTAGCGGGAGACAGGTATGAGCAGTTCTTC.

The rearrangement links TRBV11-2 to TRBJ2-7; TRBD1 matches at 12 bases. The CDR3 is made up of 13 amino acids. V shed 5 bases and J 5 bases; nucleotides not matched to a gene: 1. CDR1 is SGHAT, CDR2 FQNNGV, per germline. The CDR3 protein is CASSRDRGHEQYF. The CDR3 nucleotides are TGTGCCAGCAGCCGGGACAGGGGGCACGAGCAGTACTTC.

This rearrangement joins TRBV2 to TRBJ1-2; unclear D gene. V lost 3 bases and J 1 base, leaving 6 bases between the germline ends. Per germline, CDR1 SNHLY and CDR2 FYNNEI. The CDR3 runs to 13 residues. This chain's CDR3 is CASSERINYGYTF. The DNA for the CDR3 is TGTGCCAGCAGTGAGCGTATTAACTATGGCTACACCTTC.

The rearrangement joins TRBV7-6 to TRBJ1-5, with 12 bases identical to TRBD1. Germline V gene lookup returns CDR1 SGHVS and CDR2 FNYEAQ. The V and J ends lost 4 bases and 4 bases, in that order; junction bases with no gene match: 5. This CDR3 contains 16 residues. CDR3 DNA: TGTGCCAGCAGCTCGGGACAGGGGGCAGGGAATCAGCCCCAGCATTTT. This gives the protein CASSSGQGAGNQPQHF.

The rearrangement links TRBV9 to TRBJ1-4, with D possibly matching TRBD1 (5 bases). Germline loops: CDR1 SGDLS, CDR2 YYNGEE. With 1 base removed from V and 7 bases from J, the gap between germline ends came to 14 bases. This CDR3 spans 15 amino acids. CDR3 protein: CASSVSSGGREKLFF. The CDR3 nucleotides read TGTGCCAGCAGCGTATCTAGCGGGGGACGTGAAAAACTGTTTTTT.

This chain uses TRBV5-8 with TRBJ1-4; D perhaps matches TRBD1 (6 bases). V dropped 4 bases and J dropped 4 bases, with 11 bases sitting between them. Looked up from germline, CDR1 is SGHTS and CDR2 is YDEGEE. The CDR3 spans 14 residues. This chain's CDR3 is CASSHGQSNEKLFF. The DNA for the CDR3 is TGTGCCAGCAGCCACGGACAGAGTAATGAAAAACTGTTTTTT.

The gene calls are TRBV7-2 and TRBJ1-5, with 9 bases fitting TRBD1. This CDR3 is built from 14 residues. Germline-derived CDR1 and CDR2 are SGHTA and FQGNSA. J gave up 7 bases and V 5 bases, and 6 bases lay outside the gene matches. The CDR3 DNA is TGTGCCAGCAGCGTGACAGGGGGTAAACAGCCCCAGCATTTT. Translation gives CASSVTGGKQPQHF.

V is TRBV10-3 and J is TRBJ2-1; 10 positions agree with TRBD1. CDR3 length equals 15 residues. Germline V gene data show CDR1 as ENHRY and CDR2 as SYGVKD. The V segment lost 3 bases and the J segment 9 bases; nucleotides outside the gene matches: 8. CDR3 nucleotide sequence: TGTGCCATCAGTGAAACGGGAGGACAGGGGGGTGAGCAGTTCTTC. Its translation is CAISETGGQGGEQFF.

Regarding this clone: The identical CDR3 is also encoded by other nucleotide sequences in the sample. The chain combines TRBV29-1 with TRBJ1-1, with D perhaps matching TRBD1 (6 bases). The CDR3 length is 12 residues. V was trimmed by 4 bases and J by 1 base, leaving 7 bases between them. The V gene's germline CDR1 is SQVTM and CDR2 ANQGSEA. The CDR3 protein is CSVGQANTEAFF. The CDR3 DNA is TGCAGCGTTGGACAGGCGAACACTGAAGCTTTCTTT. Variable domain in full (rest from reference TRBV29-1 and TRBJ1-1): SAVISQKPSRDICQRGTSLTIQCQVDSQVTMMFWYRQQPGQSLTLIATANQGSEATYESGFVIDKFPISRPNLTFSTLTVSNMSPEDSSIYLCSVGQANTEAFFGQGTRLTVV.

V is TRBV5-1 and J is TRBJ2-3, with a possible D match to TRBD2 (5 bases). Germline values: CDR1 SGHRS, CDR2 YFSETQ. Trimming stripped 5 bases from V and 3 bases from J, with 13 bases between. The CDR3 loop spans 14 amino acids. CDR3 sequence reads: CASSQLAETDTQYF. The DNA for the CDR3 is TGCGCCAGCAGTCAGCTAGCCGAAACAGATACGCAGTATTTT.

The rearrangement links TRBV5-1 to TRBJ2-7; maybe TRBD1 (6 bases). The CDR3 sequence is 14 residues long. CDR1 and CDR2 (germline): SGHRS, YFSETQ. V lost 7 bases and J 7 bases, leaving 21 bases between the germline ends. The CDR3 region is CASSSGQGLGEQYF. Here the CDR3 DNA reads TGCGCCAGCTCCTCTGGGCAGGGGTTGGGAGAGCAGTACTTC.

The V and J genes are TRBV6-1 and TRBJ1-5, with a tentative D call TRBD1 (6 bases). This CDR3 has 14 amino acids. Trimming removed 4 bases at V and 2 bases at J, with 9 bases between. CDR1 is MNHNS, CDR2 SASEGT, per germline. The chain's CDR3 is CASSAPGGNQPQHF. In DNA, the CDR3 is TGTGCCAGCAGTGCCCCAGGGGGCAATCAGCCCCAGCATTTT.

The chain carries TRBV19 and TRBJ1-1; the match to TRBD1 covers 8 bases. The V gene end was trimmed by 9 bases and the J gene end by 0 bases; junction bases not matched to a gene: 3. The CDR3 extends over 13 amino acids. Germline V gene sequence: CDR1 LNHDA, CDR2 SQIVND (reference sequence). The CDR3 reads CASRTGMNTEAFF. The DNA for the CDR3 is TGTGCCAGCAGGACAGGGATGAACACTGAAGCTTTCTTT.

This clone has only one observation. This chain uses TRBV19 with TRBJ2-7; TRBD1 matches 9 bases. CDR1 and CDR2 (germline): LNHDA, SQIVND (reference sequence). Trimming took 5 bases from V and 3 from J; bases not matched to a gene: 11. This CDR3 region has 16 residues. The CDR3 DNA reads as TGTGCCAGTAGTCCCGTCTCGACAGGGGGTGACTACGAGCAGTACTTC. It encodes CASSPVSTGGDYEQYF.

The rearrangement links TRBV25-1 to TRBJ1-5; the D is unclear. V dropped 1 base and J dropped 6 bases, with 10 bases sitting between them. In germline, CDR1 is MGHDK, CDR2 SYGVNS. The CDR3 is made up of 14 amino acids. In DNA form, the CDR3 reads TGTGCCAGCAGTGAATCGGGGTTTGCTCAGCCCCAGCATTTT. Translated: CASSESGFAQPQHF.

This chain connects TRBV19 to TRBJ1-2, with a possible D match to TRBD1 (5 bases). Germline V gene data show CDR1 as LNHDA and CDR2 as SQIVND (reference sequence). V lost 5 bases and J 0 bases, leaving 7 bases between the germline ends. The CDR3 sequence is 13 residues long. CDR3: CASSSRANYGYTF. The CDR3 coding sequence is TGTGCCAGTAGTTCCAGGGCTAACTATGGCTACACCTTC.

For the CDR3, the DNA is TGTGCCAGCAGCTTATTAGGACTAGCTGGGAATGAGCAGTTCTTC. Protein product: CASSLLGLAGNEQFF. This sequence joins TRBV7-2 and TRBJ2-1; 8 bases are a match to TRBD2. Germline CDR1 SGHTA, CDR2 FQGNSA. This CDR3 has 15 residues. The trim removed 2 bases at V and 7 bases at J, leaving 7 bases unmatched.

CDR3 bases: TGTGCCAGCAGTTTCGCCCGGGACAGGGACACCTATGGCTACACCTTC. This gives the protein CASSFARDRDTYGYTF. The rearrangement links TRBV27 to TRBJ1-2, with 9 positions matching TRBD1. V gave up 3 bases and J gave up 4 bases; unmatched junction bases: 9. Germline V lookup: CDR1 MNHEY, CDR2 SMNVEV (reference sequence). There are 16 residues in the CDR3.

This clone was recorded once. V is TRBV27 and J is TRBJ1-6, with D possibly matching TRBD1 (6 bases). CDR3 length: 15 residues. The germline V and J ends were trimmed by 3 bases and 3 bases, with 9 bases remaining between them. Germline V gene sequence: CDR1 MNHEY, CDR2 SMNVEV (reference sequence). CDR3 loop: CASSLTGVYNSPLHF. CDR3 sequence (DNA): TGTGCCAGCAGTTTGACAGGCGTCTATAATTCACCCCTCCACTTT.

As concerns this clone: Other DNA variants within this sample encode the same CDR3. The chain carries TRBV7-2 and TRBJ2-7; 13 nucleotides line up with TRBD2. V lost 4 bases and J lost 3; bases outside the gene matches: 3. CDR1 and CDR2 (germline): SGHTA, FQGNSA. The CDR3 consists of 15 residues. DNA for the CDR3: TGTGCCAGCAGCTCTCGGACTAGCGGGAGCTACGAGCAGTACTTC. Amino acids: CASSSRTSGSYEQYF.

The chain links TRBV11-2 to TRBJ2-3, with D possibly matching TRBD1 (5 bases). V dropped 5 bases and J dropped 2 bases, with 14 bases sitting between them. CDR1 SGHAT and CDR2 FQNNGV come from the germline V gene. The CDR3 is 15 amino acids. The CDR3 sequence is CASSNPGQPTDTQYF. Here the CDR3 DNA reads TGTGCCAGCAGCAACCCAGGGCAGCCCACAGATACGCAGTATTTT.

The rearrangement joins TRBV6-6 to TRBJ1-2; 7 bases map to TRBD1. Germline trimming cut 7 bases from V and 5 bases from J; bases unmatched to any gene: 13. Germline V gives CDR1 MNHNY, CDR2 SVGAGI (reference sequence). The CDR3 extends over 15 amino acids. This CDR3 reads CASTSRTGRDYGYTF. CDR3 DNA: TGTGCCAGCACTTCTAGGACAGGTCGGGATTATGGCTACACCTTC.

This chain connects TRBV5-5 to TRBJ2-3; 8 positions match TRBD1. Germline V gene data show CDR1 as SGHKS and CDR2 as YYEKEE (reference sequence). Trimming took 3 bases from V and 4 from J; bases not matched to a gene: 4. This CDR3 spans 14 amino acids. This CDR3 reads CASSYGQGSDTQYF. CDR3 nucleotides: TGTGCCAGCAGCTACGGACAGGGTTCAGATACGCAGTATTTT. Together with reference TRBV5-5 and TRBJ2-3, the CDR3 gives the full variable domain: DAGVTQSPTHLIKTRGQQVTLRCSPISGHKSVSWYQQVLGQGPQFIFQYYEKEERGRGNFPDRFSARQFPNYSSELNVNALLLGDSALYLCASSYGQGSDTQYFGPGTRLTVL.

The chain uses TRBV28 and TRBJ2-7, with D hard to call. Trimming removed 6 bases at V and 6 bases at J, with 12 bases between. The length of the CDR3 is 12 residues. The germline CDR1 and CDR2 sequences are MDHEN and SYDVKM. Here the CDR3 DNA reads TGTGCCAGCAGGTTCGGTCAGGCCGAGCAGTACTTC. Amino acids: CASRFGQAEQYF.